The 7 T cell receptor beta chains below were found in one sample sequenced in a study of T cell responses to AZD1222 COVID-19 vaccine. TCRdb's table, derived via immunoSEQ multiplex PCR, lists solely in-frame clones and lacks some. This repertoire shows hundreds of thousands of clones, around 93% found once; its top ten account for around 0.58%. The sequencing here drew on peripheral blood, taken 28 days after the second AZD1222 dose. These receptors all come from an adult who received the AZD1222 COVID-19 vaccine.

The genes are TRBV5-4 and TRBJ2-7; TRBD2 agrees at 10 bases. The junction had 9 bases not matched to a gene; V was cut back by 4 bases and J by 5 bases. The CDR3 loop spans 15 amino acids. Per the germline V gene, CDR1 is SGHNT and CDR2 is YYREEE (reference sequence). CDR3 sequence (DNA): TGTGCCAGCAGCGATAAGCGGGAGGGCCCCCACGAGCAGTACTTC. This encodes CASSDKREGPHEQYF.

The genes are TRBV7-2 and TRBJ2-1; no reliable D call. Trimming took 3 bases from V and 9 from J, leaving 15 bases between them. This CDR3 is 14 amino acids long. Germline V lookup: CDR1 SGHTA, CDR2 FQGNSA. CDR3 DNA: TGTGCCAGCAGCTTTCCGCCCCCCGTGGTTGAGCAGTTCTTC. It yields the protein CASSFPPPVVEQFF.

V is TRBV20-1 and J is TRBJ1-1, with TRBD1 matching over 12 bases. Germline CDR1 and CDR2: DFQATT and SNEGSKA (reference sequence). The CDR3 extends over 17 amino acids. V shed 3 bases, J shed 0 bases, and the junction held 8 bases outside the gene matches. The chain's CDR3 is CSASWAGTGGLNTEAFF. CDR3 in DNA: TGCAGTGCTAGTTGGGCCGGGACAGGGGGCTTGAACACTGAAGCTTTCTTT.

The V and J genes are TRBV3-1 (or the pseudogene TRBV3-2) and TRBJ1-2; no firm D call. The CDR3 is made up of 16 amino acids. In germline, CDR1 is LGHDT, CDR2 YNNKEL (reference sequence). Trimming removed 0 bases from V and 3 bases from J, with 14 bases in between. CDR3: CASSQDSLARHYGYTF. For the CDR3, the DNA is TGTGCCAGCAGCCAAGATAGCCTGGCACGGCACTATGGCTACACCTTC.

This rearrangement joins TRBV7-2 to TRBJ1-5; no reliable D call. CDR1 SGHTA and CDR2 FQGNSA come from the germline V gene. CDR3 length equals 14 residues. Trimming pared 5 bases from V and 1 base from J, leaving 9 bases between. CDR3 sequence reads: CASSPNPSNQPQHF. CDR3 coding DNA: TGTGCCAGCAGCCCCAACCCAAGCAATCAGCCCCAGCATTTT. The variable domain in full, with the rest retrieved from reference TRBV7-2 and TRBJ1-5, is GAGVSQSPSNKVTEKGKDVELRCDPISGHTALYWYRQSLGQGLEFLIYFQGNSAPDKSGLPSDRFSAERTGGSVSTLTIQRTQQEDSAVYLCASSPNPSNQPQHFGDGTRLSIL.

This chain links TRBV7-2 with TRBJ1-2, with no clear D. This CDR3 has 12 residues. Germline V gene sequence: CDR1 SGHTA, CDR2 FQGNSA. V lost 4 bases to trimming and J lost 13 bases, with 16 bases between them. CDR3 region: CASSSYSAEPTF. CDR3 sequence (DNA): TGTGCCAGCAGCTCCTATAGCGCGGAGCCCACCTTC.

V is TRBV5-1 and J is TRBJ2-5; the D call may be TRBD1 or TRBD2 (5 bases each). CDR1 is SGHRS and CDR2 is YFSETQ in the germline V gene. V lost 2 bases and J lost 4, with 12 bases in between. This CDR3 comprises 14 residues. CDR3 DNA sequence: TGCGCCAGCAGCTTCACAGGTGGGGGAGAGACCCAGTACTTC. Amino acid sequence: CASSFTGGGETQYF.